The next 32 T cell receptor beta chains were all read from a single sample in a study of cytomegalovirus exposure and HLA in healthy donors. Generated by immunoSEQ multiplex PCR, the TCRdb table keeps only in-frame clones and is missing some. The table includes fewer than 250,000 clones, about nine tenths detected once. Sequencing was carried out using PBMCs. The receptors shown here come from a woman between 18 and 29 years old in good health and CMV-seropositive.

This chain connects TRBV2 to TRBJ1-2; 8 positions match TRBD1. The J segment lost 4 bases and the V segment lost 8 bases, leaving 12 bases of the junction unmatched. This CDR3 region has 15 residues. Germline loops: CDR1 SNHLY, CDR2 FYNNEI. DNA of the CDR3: TGTGCCAGCTCGACCAATCAGGGGGCTTCCTATGGCTACACCTTC. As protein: CASSTNQGASYGYTF.

The CDR3 region has the DNA TGTGCCAGCAGCTTAGCGACCGAGGGAAATGAGCAGTTCTTC. Translating it yields CASSLATEGNEQFF. The chain recombines TRBV7-7 with TRBJ2-1, with D perhaps TRBD2 (5 bases). Germline V gives CDR1 SSHAT, CDR2 FNYEAQ (reference sequence). CDR3 length: 14 residues. The V end lost 0 bases, the J end lost 7 bases, and 10 bases lay between the germline ends.

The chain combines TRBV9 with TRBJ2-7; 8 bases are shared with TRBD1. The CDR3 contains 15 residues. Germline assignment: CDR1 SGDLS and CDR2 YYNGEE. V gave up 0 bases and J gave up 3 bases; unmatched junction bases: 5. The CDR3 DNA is TGTGCCAGCAGCGTAGGGGGACAGGCTAGCTACGAGCAGTACTTC. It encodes CASSVGGQASYEQYF.

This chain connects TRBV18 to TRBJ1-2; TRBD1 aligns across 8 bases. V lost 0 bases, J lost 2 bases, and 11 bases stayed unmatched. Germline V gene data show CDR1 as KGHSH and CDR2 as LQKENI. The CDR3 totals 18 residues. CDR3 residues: CASSPPTARTGTNYGYTF. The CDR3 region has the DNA TGTGCCAGCTCACCACCGACCGCGAGGACAGGGACGAACTATGGCTACACCTTC.

In DNA, the CDR3 is TGTGCCAGCTCACCGAGTGGACAGCTCGCAACTAATGAAAAACTGTTTTTT. It specifies CASSPSGQLATNEKLFF. J is TRBJ1-4 and V is TRBV18, with D possibly matching TRBD1 (6 bases). The CDR3 totals 17 residues. The germline V gene encodes CDR1 KGHSH and CDR2 LQKENI. V lost 3 bases and J 0 bases, leaving 14 bases between the germline ends. Combining the CDR3 with reference TRBV18 and TRBJ1-4 gives the whole variable domain NAGVMQNPRHLVRRRGQEARLRCSPMKGHSHVYWYRQLPEEGLKFMVYLQKENIIDESGMPKERFSAEFPKEGPSILRIQQVVRGDSAAYFCASSPSGQLATNEKLFFGSGTQLSVL.

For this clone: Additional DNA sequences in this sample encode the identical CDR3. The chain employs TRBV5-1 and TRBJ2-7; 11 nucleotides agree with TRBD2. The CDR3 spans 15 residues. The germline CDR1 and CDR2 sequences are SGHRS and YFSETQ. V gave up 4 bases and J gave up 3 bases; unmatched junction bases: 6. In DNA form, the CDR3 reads TGCGCCAGCAGCCTGGGTACTAGCGGGAGCTACGAGCAGTACTTC. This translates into CASSLGTSGSYEQYF.

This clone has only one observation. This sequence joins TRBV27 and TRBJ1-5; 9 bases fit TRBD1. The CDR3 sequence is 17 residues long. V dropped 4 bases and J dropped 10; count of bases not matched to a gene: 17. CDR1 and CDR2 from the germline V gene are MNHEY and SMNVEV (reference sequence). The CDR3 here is CASSSSPDRGGLQPQHF. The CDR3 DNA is TGTGCCAGCAGTTCCTCTCCGGACAGGGGAGGCCTTCAACCCCAGCATTTT.

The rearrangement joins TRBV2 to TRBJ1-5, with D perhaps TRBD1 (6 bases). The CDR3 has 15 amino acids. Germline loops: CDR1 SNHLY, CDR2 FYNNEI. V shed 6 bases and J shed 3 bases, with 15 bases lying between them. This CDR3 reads CASSLEGGDNQPQHF. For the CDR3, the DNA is TGTGCCAGCAGCCTTGAAGGGGGAGACAATCAGCCCCAGCATTTT.

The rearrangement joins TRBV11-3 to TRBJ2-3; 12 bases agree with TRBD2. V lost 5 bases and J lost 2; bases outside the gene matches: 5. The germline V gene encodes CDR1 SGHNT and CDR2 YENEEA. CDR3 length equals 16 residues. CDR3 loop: CASSKGLAGHTDTQYF. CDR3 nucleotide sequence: TGTGCCAGCAGCAAGGGACTAGCGGGCCACACAGATACGCAGTATTTT. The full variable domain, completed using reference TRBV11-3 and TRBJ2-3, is EAGVVQSPRYKIIEKKQPVAFWCNPISGHNTLYWYLQNLGQGPELLIRYENEEAVDDSQLPKDRFSAERLKGVDSTLKIQPAELGDSAVYLCASSKGLAGHTDTQYFGPGTRLTVL.

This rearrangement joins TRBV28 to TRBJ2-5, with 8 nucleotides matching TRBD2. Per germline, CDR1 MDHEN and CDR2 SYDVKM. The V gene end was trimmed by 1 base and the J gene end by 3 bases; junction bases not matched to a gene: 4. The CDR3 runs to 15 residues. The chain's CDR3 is CASSLFREGKETQYF. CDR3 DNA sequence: TGTGCCAGCAGTTTATTTCGGGAGGGGAAAGAGACCCAGTACTTC.

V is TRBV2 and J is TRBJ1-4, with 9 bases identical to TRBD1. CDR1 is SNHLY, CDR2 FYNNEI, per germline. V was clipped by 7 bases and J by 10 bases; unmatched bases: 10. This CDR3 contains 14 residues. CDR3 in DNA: TGTGCCAGCATAGGGGGGACAGGGTGGGGAAAACTGTTTTTT. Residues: CASIGGTGWGKLFF.

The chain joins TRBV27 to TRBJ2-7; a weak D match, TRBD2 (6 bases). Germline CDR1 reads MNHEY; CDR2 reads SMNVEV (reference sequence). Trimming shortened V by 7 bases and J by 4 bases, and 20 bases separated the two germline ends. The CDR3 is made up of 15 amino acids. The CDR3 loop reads CASIPRGAAKYEQYF. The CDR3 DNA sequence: TGTGCCAGCATCCCTCGCGGGGCCGCGAAGTACGAGCAGTACTTC.

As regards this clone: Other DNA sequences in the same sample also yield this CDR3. CDR3 region: CSVGVYNEQFF. The CDR3 DNA follows: TGCAGCGTTGGCGTGTACAATGAGCAGTTCTTC. V gene TRBV29-1 combines with J gene TRBJ2-1; no definite D call. The ends were cut back, 4 bases at V and 4 bases at J, with 5 bases in the middle. The germline gives CDR1 SQVTM, CDR2 ANQGSEA. This CDR3 is 11 amino acids long.

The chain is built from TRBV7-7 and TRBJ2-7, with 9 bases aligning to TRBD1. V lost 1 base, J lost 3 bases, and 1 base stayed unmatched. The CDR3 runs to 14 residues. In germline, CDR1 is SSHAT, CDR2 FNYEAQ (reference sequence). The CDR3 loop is CASSLGQGGYEQYF. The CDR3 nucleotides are TGTGCCAGCAGCTTAGGACAGGGGGGCTACGAGCAGTACTTC. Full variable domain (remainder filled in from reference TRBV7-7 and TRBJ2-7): GAGVSQSPRYKVTKRGQDVTLRCDPISSHATLYWYQQALGQGPEFLTYFNYEAQPDKSGLPSDRFSAERPEGSISTLTIQRTEQRDSAMYRCASSLGQGGYEQYFGPGTRLTVT.

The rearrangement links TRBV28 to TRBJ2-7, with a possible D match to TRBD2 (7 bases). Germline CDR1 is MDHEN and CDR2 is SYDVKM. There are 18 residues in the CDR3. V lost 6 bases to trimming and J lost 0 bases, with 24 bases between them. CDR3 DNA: TGTGCCAGCAGAACGGACTGGGGGCAAGCGGGACACTCCTACGAGCAGTACTTC. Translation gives CASRTDWGQAGHSYEQYF.

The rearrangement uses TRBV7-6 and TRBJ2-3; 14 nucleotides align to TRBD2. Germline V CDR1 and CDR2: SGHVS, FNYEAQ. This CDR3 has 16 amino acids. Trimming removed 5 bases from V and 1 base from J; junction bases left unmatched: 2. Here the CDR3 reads CASSPGLAGGTDTQYF. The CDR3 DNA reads TGTGCCAGCAGCCCGGGACTAGCGGGAGGCACAGATACGCAGTATTTT.

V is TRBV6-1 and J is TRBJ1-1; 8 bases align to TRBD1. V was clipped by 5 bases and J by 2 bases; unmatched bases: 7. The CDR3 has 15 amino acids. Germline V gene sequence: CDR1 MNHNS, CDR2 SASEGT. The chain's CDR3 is CASSSHRGINTEAFF. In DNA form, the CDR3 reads TGTGCCAGCAGTTCTCACAGGGGGATTAACACTGAAGCTTTCTTT.

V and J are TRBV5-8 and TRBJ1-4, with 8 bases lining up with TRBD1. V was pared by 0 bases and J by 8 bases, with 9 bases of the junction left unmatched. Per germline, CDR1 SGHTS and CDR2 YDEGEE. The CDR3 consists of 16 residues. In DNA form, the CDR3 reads TGTGCCAGCAGCTTGGGGCTCGACAGGGGAACAGAAAAACTGTTTTTT. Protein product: CASSLGLDRGTEKLFF.

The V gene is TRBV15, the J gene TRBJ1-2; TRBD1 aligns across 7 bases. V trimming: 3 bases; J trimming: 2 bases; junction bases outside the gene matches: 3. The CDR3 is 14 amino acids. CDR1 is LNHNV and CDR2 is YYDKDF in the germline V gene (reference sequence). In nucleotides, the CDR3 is TGTGCCACCAGCAGGGGGACAGAAAACTATGGCTACACCTTC. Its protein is CATSRGTENYGYTF.

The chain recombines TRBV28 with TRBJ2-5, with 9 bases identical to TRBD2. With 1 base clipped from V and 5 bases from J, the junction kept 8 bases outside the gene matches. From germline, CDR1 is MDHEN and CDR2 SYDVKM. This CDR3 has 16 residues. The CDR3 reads CASSLLTSGSRETQYF. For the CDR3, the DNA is TGTGCCAGCAGTTTATTGACTAGCGGAAGTAGGGAGACCCAGTACTTC.

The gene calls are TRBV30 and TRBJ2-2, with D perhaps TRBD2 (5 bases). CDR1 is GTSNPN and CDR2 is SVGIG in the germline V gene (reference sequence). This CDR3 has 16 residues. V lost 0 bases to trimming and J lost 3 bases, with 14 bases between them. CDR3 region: CAWSVYSSWDTGELFF. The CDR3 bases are TGTGCCTGGAGTGTATATTCTAGCTGGGACACCGGGGAGCTGTTTTTT.

DNA of the CDR3: TGTGCCAGCAGCTTAGGCCGGGACTACGGCTCCTACGAGCAGTACTTC. Translation: CASSLGRDYGSYEQYF. The chain combines TRBV7-9 with TRBJ2-7, with TRBD2 identical over 7 bases. CDR3 length: 16 amino acids. The germline V gene has CDR1 SEHNR and CDR2 FQNEAQ (reference sequence). V shed 1 base and J 0 bases; nucleotides not matched to a gene: 6.

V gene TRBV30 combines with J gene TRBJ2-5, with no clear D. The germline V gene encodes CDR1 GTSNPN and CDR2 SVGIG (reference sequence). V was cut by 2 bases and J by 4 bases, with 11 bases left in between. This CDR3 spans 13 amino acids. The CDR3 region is CAWSRSLLETQYF. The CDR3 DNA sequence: TGTGCCTGGAGTAGGAGTCTGCTAGAGACCCAGTACTTC.

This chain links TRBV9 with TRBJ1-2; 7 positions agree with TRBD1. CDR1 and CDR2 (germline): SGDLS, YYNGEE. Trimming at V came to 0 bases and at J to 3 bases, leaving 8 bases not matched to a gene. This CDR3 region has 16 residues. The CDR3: CASSVATEGADYGYTF. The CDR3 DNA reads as TGTGCCAGCAGCGTAGCTACGGAGGGGGCAGACTATGGCTACACCTTC.

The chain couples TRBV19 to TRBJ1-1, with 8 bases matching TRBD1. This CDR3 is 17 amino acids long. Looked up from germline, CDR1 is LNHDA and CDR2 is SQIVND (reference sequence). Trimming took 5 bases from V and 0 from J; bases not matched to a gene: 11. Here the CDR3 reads CASSPPGQVYMNTEAFF. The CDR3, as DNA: TGTGCCAGTAGTCCGCCGGGACAGGTGTACATGAACACTGAAGCTTTCTTT.

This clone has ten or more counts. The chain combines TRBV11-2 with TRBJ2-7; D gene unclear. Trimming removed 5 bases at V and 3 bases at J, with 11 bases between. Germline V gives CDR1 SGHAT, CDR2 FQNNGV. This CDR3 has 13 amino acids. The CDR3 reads CASSPRTGYEQYF. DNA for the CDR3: TGTGCCAGCAGCCCCCGTACGGGCTACGAGCAGTACTTC. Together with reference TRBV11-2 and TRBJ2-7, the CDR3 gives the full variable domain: EAGVAQSPRYKIIEKRQSVAFWCNPISGHATLYWYQQILGQGPKLLIQFQNNGVVDDSQLPKDRFSAERLKGVDSTLKIQPAKLEDSAVYLCASSPRTGYEQYFGPGTRLTVT.

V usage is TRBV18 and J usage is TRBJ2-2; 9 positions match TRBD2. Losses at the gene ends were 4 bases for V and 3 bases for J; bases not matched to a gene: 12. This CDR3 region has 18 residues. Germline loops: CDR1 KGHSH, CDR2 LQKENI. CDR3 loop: CASSLLPIAGAYTGELFF. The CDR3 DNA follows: TGTGCCAGCTCACTCCTTCCTATAGCGGGAGCGTACACCGGGGAGCTGTTTTTT.

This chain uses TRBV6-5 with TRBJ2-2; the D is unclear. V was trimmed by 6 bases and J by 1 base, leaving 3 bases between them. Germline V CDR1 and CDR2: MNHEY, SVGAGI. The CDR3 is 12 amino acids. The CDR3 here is CASRRNTGELFF. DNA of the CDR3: TGTGCCAGCAGGCGGAACACCGGGGAGCTGTTTTTT.

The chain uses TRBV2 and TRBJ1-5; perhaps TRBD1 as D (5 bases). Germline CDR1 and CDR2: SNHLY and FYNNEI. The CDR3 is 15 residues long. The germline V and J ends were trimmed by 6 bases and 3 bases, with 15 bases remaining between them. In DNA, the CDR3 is TGTGCCAGCAGCCCGTTTGGACAAGCCAATCAGCCCCAGCATTTT. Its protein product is CASSPFGQANQPQHF.

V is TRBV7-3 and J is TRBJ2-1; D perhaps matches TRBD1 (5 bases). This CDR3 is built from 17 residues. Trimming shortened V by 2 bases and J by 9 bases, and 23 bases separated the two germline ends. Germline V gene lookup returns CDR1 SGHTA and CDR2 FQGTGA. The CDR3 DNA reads TGTGCCAGCAGCTTACAGCCCCTAGGAAGGGGTTTAGGTGAGCAGTTCTTC. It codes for CASSLQPLGRGLGEQFF.

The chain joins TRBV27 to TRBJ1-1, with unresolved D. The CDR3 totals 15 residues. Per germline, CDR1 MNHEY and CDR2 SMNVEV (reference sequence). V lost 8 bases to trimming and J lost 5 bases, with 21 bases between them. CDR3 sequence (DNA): TGTGCCAGCGGTACGGGCGGGAATTTGATAACTGAAGCTTTCTTT. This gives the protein CASGTGGNLITEAFF.

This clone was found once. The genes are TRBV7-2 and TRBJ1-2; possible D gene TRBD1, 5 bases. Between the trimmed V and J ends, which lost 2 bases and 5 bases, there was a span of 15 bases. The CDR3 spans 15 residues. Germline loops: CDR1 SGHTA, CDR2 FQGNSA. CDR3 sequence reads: CASSLWGTSSYGYTF. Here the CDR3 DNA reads TGTGCCAGCAGCTTATGGGGGACTTCCTCGTATGGCTACACCTTC.